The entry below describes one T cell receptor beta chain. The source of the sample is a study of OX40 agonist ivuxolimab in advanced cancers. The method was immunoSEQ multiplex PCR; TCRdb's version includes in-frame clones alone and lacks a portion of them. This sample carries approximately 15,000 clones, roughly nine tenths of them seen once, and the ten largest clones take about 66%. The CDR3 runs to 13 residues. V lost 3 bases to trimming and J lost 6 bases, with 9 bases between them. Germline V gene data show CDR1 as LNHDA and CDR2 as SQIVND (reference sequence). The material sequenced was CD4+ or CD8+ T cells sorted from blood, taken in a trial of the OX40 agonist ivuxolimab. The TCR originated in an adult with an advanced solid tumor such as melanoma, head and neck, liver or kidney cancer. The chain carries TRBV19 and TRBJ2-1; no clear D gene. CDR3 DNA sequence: TGTGCCAGTAGTATCCCCAGTTCCAATGAGCAGTTCTTC. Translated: CASSIPSSNEQFF.